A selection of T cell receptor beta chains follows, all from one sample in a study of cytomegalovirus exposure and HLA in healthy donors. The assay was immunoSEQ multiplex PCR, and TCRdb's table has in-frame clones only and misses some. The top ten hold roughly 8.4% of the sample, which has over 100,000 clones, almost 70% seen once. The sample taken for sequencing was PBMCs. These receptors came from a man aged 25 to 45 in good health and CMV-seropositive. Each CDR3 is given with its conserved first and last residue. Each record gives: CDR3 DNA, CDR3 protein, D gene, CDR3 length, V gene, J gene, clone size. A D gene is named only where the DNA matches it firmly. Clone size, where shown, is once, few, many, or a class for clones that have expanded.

TGTGCCTCCTACTCCGGGAGCCTCACTGAAGCTTTCTTT	CASYSGSLTEAFF	.	13	TRBV28	TRBJ1-1	.
TGTGCCAGCAGTTACGGGGAGGGAGATTCACCCCTCCACTTT	CASSYGEGDSPLHF	.	14	TRBV6-5	TRBJ1-6	.
TGTGCCAGCAGCAGTTTCGGACAGGGTGGACAGCCCCAGCATTTT	CASSSFGQGGQPQHF	TRBD1	15	TRBV6-5	TRBJ1-5	.
TGCGCCAGCAGCCTCTGGACAGGGGGACATGGCTACACCTTC	CASSLWTGGHGYTF	TRBD1	14	TRBV4-3	TRBJ1-2	.
TGTGCCAGCAGTTTGGCAGGGACCTACAATGAGCAGTTCTTC	CASSLAGTYNEQFF	.	14	TRBV27	TRBJ2-1	.
TGTGCCAGTAAAATAGGAACAGGTTCTGGAAACACCATATATTTT	CASKIGTGSGNTIYF	.	15	TRBV19	TRBJ1-3	once
TGTGCCAGTAGTTCATCAGGGGTCACCTATGGCTACACCTTC	CASSSSGVTYGYTF	.	14	TRBV19	TRBJ1-2	.
TGTGCCAGCAGTGAAGGGGGGGTAAACACCATATATTTT	CASSEGGVNTIYF	.	13	TRBV6-1	TRBJ1-3	few
TGTGCCAGCAGTATAACAGAGGGAACTGAAGCTTTCTTT	CASSITEGTEAFF	.	13	TRBV6-4	TRBJ1-1	.
TGTGCCAGTAGAGTGAGAAGGGACAGCGCCGAATATAACTATGGCTACACCTTC	CASRVRRDSAEYNYGYTF	TRBD1	18	TRBV19	TRBJ1-2	few
TGTGCCAGCAGCTTCAGCGGACCAGACTATGGCTACACCTTC	CASSFSGPDYGYTF	.	14	TRBV13	TRBJ1-2	.
TGTGCCAGCAGCGTAGGAGGGACAGACAATACGGACCCAAATGAAAAACTGTTTTTT	CASSVGGTDNTDPNEKLFF	TRBD1	19	TRBV9	TRBJ1-4	.
TGTGCCAGCAGTATTCGGGCGATACAGGGTGATGGCTACACCTTC	CASSIRAIQGDGYTF	.	15	TRBV6-5	TRBJ1-2	.
TGTGCCAGTAGTATAACACAGGGCGGAACTGAAGCTTTCTTT	CASSITQGGTEAFF	.	14	TRBV19	TRBJ1-1	.
TGTGCCAGCAGTCCCTCCCCAGGGCTTAATGTTGGCTACACCTTC	CASSPSPGLNVGYTF	.	15	TRBV2	TRBJ1-2	.
TGTGCCAGCAGTTTAGCGGGGTTAAGCAATCAGCCCCAGCATTTT	CASSLAGLSNQPQHF	.	15	TRBV27	TRBJ1-5	.
TGTGCCAGCAGCCTTGTAGGGGCGCGCGGGGCCAACGTCCTGACTTTC	CASSLVGARGANVLTF	.	16	TRBV16	TRBJ2-6	.
TGTGCCAGCAGCCCACAGGGGTCGGACAATGAGCAGTTCTTC	CASSPQGSDNEQFF	TRBD1	14	TRBV7-2	TRBJ2-1	.
TGTGCCAGCAGCCCACAGGGTTCGGGAAACACCATATATTTT	CASSPQGSGNTIYF	.	14	TRBV2	TRBJ1-3	.
TGTGCCAGCAGCTTGCAGTGGGAGGGGGTTAGGACAGATACGCAGTATTTT	CASSLQWEGVRTDTQYF	.	17	TRBV5-6	TRBJ2-3	.
TGTGCCAGCAGCTTTGACCCCCTTTACAGGGATACTGAAGCTTTCTTT	CASSFDPLYRDTEAFF	.	16	TRBV11-2	TRBJ1-1	.
TGTGCCAGCAGCGTAGAAACGGGACTACCTAGCGATACGCAGTATTTT	CASSVETGLPSDTQYF	TRBD2	16	TRBV9	TRBJ2-3	few
TGTGCCAGCAGTGAAAGGGGACAGGGCGTATTCGGCTACACCTTC	CASSERGQGVFGYTF	TRBD1	15	TRBV6-1	TRBJ1-2	.
TGTGCCAGCAGCTTGGCGGGGACAGGGAATCAGCCCCAGCATTTT	CASSLAGTGNQPQHF	TRBD1	15	TRBV5-6	TRBJ1-5	.
TGTGCCACCAGCACCATCCCAGGGGGACAGGGGAATCAGCCCCAGCATTTT	CATSTIPGGQGNQPQHF	TRBD1	17	TRBV15	TRBJ1-5	.
TGTGCCAGCAGTGTAAGTCTAGCGGGGTACAATGAGCAGTTCTTC	CASSVSLAGYNEQFF	TRBD2	15	TRBV2	TRBJ2-1	.
TGTGCCAGTAAGAGGTCGGACAGGGGGCACGTAACTAATGAAAAACTGTTTTTT	CASKRSDRGHVTNEKLFF	TRBD1	18	TRBV19	TRBJ1-4	.
TGTGCCAGCGGCCCTACCAGCGGGGGGGGGTTGGGTGAGCAGTTCTTC	CASGPTSGGGLGEQFF	.	16	TRBV21-1	TRBJ2-1	.
TGTGCCAGCAGCCCAACCCTAGCGGGAGGCACAGATACGCAGTATTTT	CASSPTLAGGTDTQYF	TRBD2	16	TRBV11-3	TRBJ2-3	.